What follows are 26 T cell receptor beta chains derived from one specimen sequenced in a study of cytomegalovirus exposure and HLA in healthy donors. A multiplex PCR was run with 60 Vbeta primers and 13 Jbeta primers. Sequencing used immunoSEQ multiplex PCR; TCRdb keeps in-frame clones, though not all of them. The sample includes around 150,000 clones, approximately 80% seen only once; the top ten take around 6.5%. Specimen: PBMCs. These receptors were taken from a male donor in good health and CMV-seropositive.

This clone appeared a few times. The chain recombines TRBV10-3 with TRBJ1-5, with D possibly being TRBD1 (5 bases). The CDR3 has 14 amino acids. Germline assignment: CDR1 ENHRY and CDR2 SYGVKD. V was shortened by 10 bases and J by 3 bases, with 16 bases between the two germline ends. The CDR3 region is CATKPTASNQPQHF. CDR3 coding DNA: TGTGCCACCAAGCCGACAGCTTCCAATCAGCCCCAGCATTTT.

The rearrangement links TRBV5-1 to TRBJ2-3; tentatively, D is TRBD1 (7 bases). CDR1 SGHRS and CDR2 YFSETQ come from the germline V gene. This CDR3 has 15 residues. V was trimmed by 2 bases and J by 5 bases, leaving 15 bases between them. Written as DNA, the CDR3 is TGCGCCAGCAGCTTCTCAGCAGGGGGAGGAGATACGCAGTATTTT. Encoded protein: CASSFSAGGGDTQYF. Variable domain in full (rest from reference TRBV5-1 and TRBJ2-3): KAGVTQTPRYLIKTRGQQVTLSCSPISGHRSVSWYQQTPGQGLQFLFEYFSETQRNKGNFPGRFSGRQFSNSRSEMNVSTLELGDSALYLCASSFSAGGGDTQYFGPGTRLTVL.

Written as DNA, the CDR3 is TGTGCCAGCAGCGTAGATTCCAAATCCTACGAGCAGTACTTC. This codes for CASSVDSKSYEQYF. V usage is TRBV9 and J usage is TRBJ2-7; no clear D gene. The CDR3 is 14 amino acids. Germline V gives CDR1 SGDLS, CDR2 YYNGEE. Trimming left V 0 bases short and J 1 base short, with 8 bases between.

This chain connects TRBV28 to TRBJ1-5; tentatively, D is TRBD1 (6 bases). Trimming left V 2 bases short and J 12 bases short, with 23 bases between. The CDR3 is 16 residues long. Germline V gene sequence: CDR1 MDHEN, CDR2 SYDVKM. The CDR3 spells CASSLPTGFNLLVQHF. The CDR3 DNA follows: TGTGCCAGCAGTTTACCTACAGGGTTTAATCTCTTGGTCCAGCATTTT.

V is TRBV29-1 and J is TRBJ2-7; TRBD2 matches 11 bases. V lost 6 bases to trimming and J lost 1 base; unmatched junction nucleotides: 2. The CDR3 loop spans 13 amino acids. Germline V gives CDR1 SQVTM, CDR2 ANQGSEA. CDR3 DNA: TGCAGCGTGGGGACTAGCGGATCCTACGAGCAGTACTTC. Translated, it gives CSVGTSGSYEQYF.

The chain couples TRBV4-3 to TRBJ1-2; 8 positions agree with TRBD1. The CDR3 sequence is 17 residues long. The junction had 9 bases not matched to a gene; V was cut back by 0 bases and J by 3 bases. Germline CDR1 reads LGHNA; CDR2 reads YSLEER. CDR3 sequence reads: CASSQDGRTGIDYGYTF. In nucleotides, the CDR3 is TGCGCCAGCAGCCAAGATGGGAGGACAGGGATTGACTATGGCTACACCTTC.

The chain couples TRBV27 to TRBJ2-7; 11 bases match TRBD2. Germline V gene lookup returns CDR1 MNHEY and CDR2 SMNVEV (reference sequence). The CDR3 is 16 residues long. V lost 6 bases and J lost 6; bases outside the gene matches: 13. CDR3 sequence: CASRAPTSGRVGEQYF. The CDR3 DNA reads TGTGCCAGCAGGGCCCCTACTAGCGGGAGAGTGGGCGAGCAGTACTTC.

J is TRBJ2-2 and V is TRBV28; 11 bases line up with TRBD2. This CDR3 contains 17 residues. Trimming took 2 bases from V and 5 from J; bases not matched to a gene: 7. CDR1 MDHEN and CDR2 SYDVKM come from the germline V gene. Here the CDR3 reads CASSLLLAGERTGELFF. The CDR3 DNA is TGTGCCAGCAGTTTACTACTAGCGGGAGAAAGAACCGGGGAGCTGTTTTTT.

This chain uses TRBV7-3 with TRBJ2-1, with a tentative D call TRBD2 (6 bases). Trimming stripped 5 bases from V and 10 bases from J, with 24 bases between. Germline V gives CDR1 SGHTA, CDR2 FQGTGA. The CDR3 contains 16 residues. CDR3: CASSPARDSPAGEQFF. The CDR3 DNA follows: TGTGCCAGCAGCCCCGCCCGGGACTCCCCCGCGGGGGAGCAGTTCTTC.

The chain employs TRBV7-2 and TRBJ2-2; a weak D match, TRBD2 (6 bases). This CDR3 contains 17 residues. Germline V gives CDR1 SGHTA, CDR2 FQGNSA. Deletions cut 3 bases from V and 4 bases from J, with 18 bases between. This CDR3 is CASSLGRSGRITGELFF. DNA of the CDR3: TGTGCCAGCAGCTTGGGGCGGAGCGGGCGGATCACCGGGGAGCTGTTTTTT.

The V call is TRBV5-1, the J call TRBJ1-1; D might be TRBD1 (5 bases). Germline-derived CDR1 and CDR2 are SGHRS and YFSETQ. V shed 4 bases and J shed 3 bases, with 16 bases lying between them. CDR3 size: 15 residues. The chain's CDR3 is CASSMGRLGDTEAFF. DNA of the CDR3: TGCGCCAGCAGCATGGGCCGCCTAGGGGACACTGAAGCTTTCTTT.

In DNA form, the CDR3 reads TGTGCCAGCAGCAGCGGGAGTATCTCCTACAATGAGCAGTTCTTC. As protein: CASSSGSISYNEQFF. The J gene is TRBJ2-1, the V gene TRBV6-1; 8 positions agree with TRBD2. J was trimmed by 0 bases and V by 6 bases; bases with no gene match: 4. CDR3 length equals 15 residues. Germline lookup yields CDR1 MNHNS and CDR2 SASEGT.

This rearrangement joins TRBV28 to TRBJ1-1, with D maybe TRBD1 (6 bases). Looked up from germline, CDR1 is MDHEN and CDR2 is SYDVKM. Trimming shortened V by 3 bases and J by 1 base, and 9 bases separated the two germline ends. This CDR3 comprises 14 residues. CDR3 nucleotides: TGTGCCAGCAGTTTTATCAGGGGGAACACTGAAGCTTTCTTT. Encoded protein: CASSFIRGNTEAFF.

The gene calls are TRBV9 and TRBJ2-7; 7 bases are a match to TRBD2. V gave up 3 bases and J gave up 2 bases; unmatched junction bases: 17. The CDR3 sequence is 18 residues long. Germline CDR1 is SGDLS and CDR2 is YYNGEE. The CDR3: CASSDNPREGSLPYEQYF. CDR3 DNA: TGTGCCAGCAGCGACAACCCCAGGGAGGGAAGTTTACCCTACGAGCAGTACTTC.

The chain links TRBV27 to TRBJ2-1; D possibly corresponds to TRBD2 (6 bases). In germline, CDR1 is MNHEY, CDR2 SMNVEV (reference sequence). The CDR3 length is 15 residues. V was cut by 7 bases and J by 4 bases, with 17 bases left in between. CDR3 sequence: CASTFGLASYNEQFF. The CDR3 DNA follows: TGTGCCAGCACATTCGGGCTAGCGAGTTACAATGAGCAGTTCTTC.

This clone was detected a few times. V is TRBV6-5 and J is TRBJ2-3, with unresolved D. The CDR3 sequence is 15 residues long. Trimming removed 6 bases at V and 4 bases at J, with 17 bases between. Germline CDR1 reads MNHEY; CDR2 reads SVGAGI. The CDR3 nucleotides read TGTGCCAGCAGCCCCCCGCCTAGTTCCGCAGATACGCAGTATTTT. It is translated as CASSPPPSSADTQYF.

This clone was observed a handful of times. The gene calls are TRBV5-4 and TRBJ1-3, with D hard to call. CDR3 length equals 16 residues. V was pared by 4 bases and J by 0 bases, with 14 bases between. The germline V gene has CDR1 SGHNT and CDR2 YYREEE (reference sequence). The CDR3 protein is CASSNPGRGSGNTIYF. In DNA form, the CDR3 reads TGTGCCAGCAGCAACCCAGGACGGGGCTCTGGAAACACCATATATTTT. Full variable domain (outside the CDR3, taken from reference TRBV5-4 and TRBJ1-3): ETGVTQSPTHLIKTRGQQVTLRCSSQSGHNTVSWYQQALGQGPQFIFQYYREEENGRGNFPPRFSGLQFPNYSSELNVNALELDDSALYLCASSNPGRGSGNTIYFGEGSWLTVV.

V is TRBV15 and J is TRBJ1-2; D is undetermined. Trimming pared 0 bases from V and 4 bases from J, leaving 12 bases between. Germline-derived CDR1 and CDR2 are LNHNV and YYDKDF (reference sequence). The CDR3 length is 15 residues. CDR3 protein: CATSRDQKGVYGYTF. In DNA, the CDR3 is TGTGCCACCAGCAGAGATCAGAAGGGAGTCTATGGCTACACCTTC.

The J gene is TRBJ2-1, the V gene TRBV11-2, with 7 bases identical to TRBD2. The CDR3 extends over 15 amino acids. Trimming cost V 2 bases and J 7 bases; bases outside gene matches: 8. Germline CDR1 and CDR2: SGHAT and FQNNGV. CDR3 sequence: CASSLLGGRGNEQFF. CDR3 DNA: TGTGCCAGCAGCTTATTGGGCGGGAGAGGAAATGAGCAGTTCTTC.

The CDR3 DNA reads as TGTGCCAGCAGCTTAAGGGGGCGAACTGAAGCTTTCTTT. It translates to CASSLRGRTEAFF. This chain connects TRBV13 to TRBJ1-1; 7 nucleotides align to TRBD1. This CDR3 has 13 residues. The germline gives CDR1 PRHDT, CDR2 FYEKMQ (reference sequence). After removal of 2 bases from V and 5 bases from J, the junction contained 2 bases not matched to a gene.

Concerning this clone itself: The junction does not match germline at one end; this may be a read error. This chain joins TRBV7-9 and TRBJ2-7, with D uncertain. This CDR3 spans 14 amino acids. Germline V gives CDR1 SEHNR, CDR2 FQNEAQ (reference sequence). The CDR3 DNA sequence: TGTTCCAGCAGCTTGGGCCGTGGGCCTTACGAGCAGTACTTC. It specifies CSSSLGRGPYEQYF.

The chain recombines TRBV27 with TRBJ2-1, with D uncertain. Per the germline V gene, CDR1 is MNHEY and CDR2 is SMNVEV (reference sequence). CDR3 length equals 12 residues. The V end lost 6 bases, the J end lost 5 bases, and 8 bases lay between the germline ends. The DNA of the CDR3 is TGTGCCAGCAGGACTTTTAACAATGAGCAGTTCTTC. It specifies CASRTFNNEQFF.

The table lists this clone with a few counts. The CDR3 bases are TGTGCCATCAGTGTCGGGGTGAACACTGAAGCTTTCTTT. Protein sequence: CAISVGVNTEAFF. The gene calls are TRBV10-3 and TRBJ1-1; no definite D call. The CDR3 contains 13 residues. Trimming took off 4 bases at V and 0 bases at J, with 6 bases between the two ends. Germline lookup yields CDR1 ENHRY and CDR2 SYGVKD.

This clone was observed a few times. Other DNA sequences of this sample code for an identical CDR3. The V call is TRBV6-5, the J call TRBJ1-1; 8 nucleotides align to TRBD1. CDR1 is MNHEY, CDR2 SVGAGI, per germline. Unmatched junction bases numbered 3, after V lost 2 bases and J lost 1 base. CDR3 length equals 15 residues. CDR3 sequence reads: CASSYTGTGNTEAFF. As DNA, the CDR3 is TGTGCCAGCAGTTACACAGGGACAGGGAACACTGAAGCTTTCTTT.

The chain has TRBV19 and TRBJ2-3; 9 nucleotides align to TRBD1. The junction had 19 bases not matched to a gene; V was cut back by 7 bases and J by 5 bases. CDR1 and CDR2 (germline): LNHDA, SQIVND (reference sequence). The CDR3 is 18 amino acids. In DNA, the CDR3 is TGTGCCAGTACCCCCGGGACAGGGTTAATAACAGGGAGAGATACGCAGTATTTT. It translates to CASTPGTGLITGRDTQYF.

The CDR3, as DNA: TGTGCCAGCAGCGTAACAGGGGAATCTAATGAAAAACTGTTTTTT. It codes for CASSVTGESNEKLFF. The chain combines TRBV9 with TRBJ1-4; 7 positions match TRBD1. The V gene's germline CDR1 is SGDLS and CDR2 YYNGEE. The CDR3 is 15 residues long. The J segment lost 3 bases and the V segment lost 1 base, leaving 3 bases of the junction unmatched.